Each of the 16 T cell receptor beta chains below was sequenced from the same sample in a study of shared clonotypes between healthy human individuals. Terminally differentiated effector memory CD45RA+ cells were excluded by CCR7 positive selection of CD45RO-negative cells. Libraries were prepared by immunoSEQ multiplex PCR; TCRdb keeps only in-frame clonotypes and omits some of them. The profile covers about 680,000 clones, with 92% appearing a single time and about 24% taken by the ten largest. Input material: naive CD8+ T cells sorted from blood. The receptor set was obtained from a young man in good health.

The count of this clone is one. The rearrangement uses TRBV2 and TRBJ2-1; the D call may be TRBD1 or TRBD2 (6 bases each). V was clipped by 10 bases and J by 0 bases, with 34 bases between them. Per the germline V gene, CDR1 is SNHLY and CDR2 is FYNNEI. This CDR3 is 21 amino acids long. The CDR3 loop is CAIPLIEGGLPSGASYNEQFF. CDR3 DNA: TGTGCCATCCCCCTCATTGAAGGGGGGCTCCCTTCTGGGGCCTCCTACAATGAGCAGTTCTTC.

V usage is TRBV6-5 and J usage is TRBJ2-7, with 7 bases aligning to TRBD1. V shed 5 bases and J 4 bases; nucleotides not matched to a gene: 11. Per the germline V gene, CDR1 is MNHEY and CDR2 is SVGAGI. There are 15 residues in the CDR3. The CDR3 sequence: CASSTFNWDRYEQYF. CDR3 DNA sequence: TGTGCCAGCAGTACCTTTAATTGGGACAGATACGAGCAGTACTTC.

This clone was recorded only once. The chain uses TRBV9 and TRBJ1-4, with D perhaps TRBD1 (5 bases). Germline V CDR1 and CDR2: SGDLS, YYNGEE. There are 15 residues in the CDR3. Trimming removed 2 bases at V and 7 bases at J, with 15 bases between. In nucleotides, the CDR3 is TGTGCCAGCAGCGTCGCCGGGGGGATAGGTGAAAAACTGTTTTTT. This translates into CASSVAGGIGEKLFF.

V and J are TRBV7-9 and TRBJ2-5; 7 bases line up with TRBD1. Germline loops: CDR1 SEHNR, CDR2 FQNEAQ (reference sequence). The V and J ends lost 11 bases and 2 bases, in that order; junction bases with no gene match: 11. There are 14 residues in the CDR3. As DNA, the CDR3 is TGTGCCCTTAAGACCTGGGACAGACAAGAGACCCAGTACTTC. Amino acid sequence: CALKTWDRQETQYF.

J is TRBJ1-5 and V is TRBV28; D gene unclear. The CDR3 has 15 amino acids. The V gene lost 5 bases and the J gene lost 0 bases, with 11 bases spanning the gap. Germline V gives CDR1 MDHEN, CDR2 SYDVKM. In DNA form, the CDR3 reads TGTGCCAGCAGTGGGGTCGCGGTTAGCAATCAGCCCCAGCATTTT. This encodes CASSGVAVSNQPQHF.

The chain is built from TRBV25-1 and TRBJ1-1; D remains ambiguous. Trimming pared 2 bases from V and 1 base from J, leaving 5 bases between. Per germline, CDR1 MGHDK and CDR2 SYGVNS. This CDR3 contains 13 residues. The CDR3 sequence: CASSEPENTEAFF. The CDR3 region has the DNA TGTGCCAGCAGTGAACCCGAGAACACTGAAGCTTTCTTT.

The chain recombines TRBV27 with TRBJ2-7; 11 nucleotides line up with TRBD2. The CDR3 contains 15 residues. V shed 5 bases and J 5 bases; nucleotides not matched to a gene: 8. CDR1 is MNHEY, CDR2 SMNVEV, per germline (reference sequence). CDR3 residues: CASSILAGVVNEQYF. CDR3 coding DNA: TGTGCCAGCAGTATACTAGCGGGAGTAGTTAACGAGCAGTACTTC.

This clone has a single count. The chain joins TRBV1 to TRBJ2-1; TRBD1, the D gene given by the table, was not confirmed from the DNA. TRBV1 counts as a pseudogene. This CDR3 comprises 16 residues. CDR3 coding DNA: TGCACCAGCAGCCCTACCAGGCCCAGTAGTTACAATGAGCAGTTCTTC. Its translation is CTSSPTRPSSYNEQFF.

V is TRBV2 and J is TRBJ2-7, with D possibly being TRBD1 (6 bases). Germline V lookup: CDR1 SNHLY, CDR2 FYNNEI. The CDR3 is 13 amino acids. V was shortened by 6 bases and J by 1 base, with 10 bases between the two germline ends. CDR3: CASRIGQSYEQYF. The CDR3 DNA follows: TGTGCCAGCAGAATAGGACAGTCCTACGAGCAGTACTTC.

V and J are TRBV5-6 and TRBJ1-5; a weak D match, TRBD1 (5 bases). Germline assignment: CDR1 SGHDT and CDR2 YYEEEE. This CDR3 has 15 amino acids. V lost 3 bases and J lost 4, with 14 bases in between. The CDR3 DNA reads as TGTGCCAGCAGCTCCCCGGACACCCCTAATCAGCCCCAGCATTTT. It is translated as CASSSPDTPNQPQHF.

The V call is TRBV13, the J call TRBJ2-7; 8 bases match TRBD1. The CDR3 runs 16 residues. Germline-derived CDR1 and CDR2 are PRHDT and FYEKMQ (reference sequence). V lost 4 bases, J lost 2 bases, and 10 bases stayed unmatched. The CDR3 region has the DNA TGTGCCAGCAGCTCAACCGGGACAGGAGTGACCTACGAGCAGTACTTC. Encoded protein: CASSSTGTGVTYEQYF.

The rearrangement joins TRBV6-1 to TRBJ1-1; D ambiguous. This CDR3 region has 14 residues. The V gene lost 9 bases and the J gene lost 0 bases, with 14 bases spanning the gap. CDR1 MNHNS and CDR2 SASEGT come from the germline V gene. CDR3 in DNA: TGTGCCAGTGGGAAAACAGTTTTGAACACTGAAGCTTTCTTT. It codes for CASGKTVLNTEAFF.

The V and J genes are TRBV25-1 and TRBJ2-7, with 10 bases lining up with TRBD1. CDR3 size: 14 residues. Per the germline V gene, CDR1 is MGHDK and CDR2 is SYGVNS. J was trimmed by 6 bases and V by 6 bases; bases with no gene match: 8. This CDR3 reads CASSEPRDRGEQYF. In DNA form, the CDR3 reads TGTGCCAGCAGCGAACCCCGGGACAGGGGCGAGCAGTACTTC.

Worth noting for this clone: Other nucleotide sequences in the sample specify the same CDR3. The J gene is TRBJ2-1, the V gene TRBV7-9; no clear D. CDR1 SEHNR and CDR2 FQNEAQ come from the germline V gene (reference sequence). V lost 5 bases, J lost 4 bases, and 6 bases lay in between. The CDR3 is 12 amino acids. For the CDR3, the DNA is TGTGCCAGCAGCCCCGCGTACAATGAGCAGTTCTTC. Amino acid sequence: CASSPAYNEQFF.

V and J are TRBV5-1 and TRBJ2-3, with 7 nucleotides matching TRBD2. The V and J ends lost 1 base and 3 bases, in that order; junction bases with no gene match: 5. This CDR3 is built from 15 residues. Per the germline V gene, CDR1 is SGHRS and CDR2 is YFSETQ. CDR3 sequence: CASSLFPSGTDTQYF. DNA of the CDR3: TGCGCCAGCAGCTTGTTCCCTAGCGGTACAGATACGCAGTATTTT. Variable domain in full (rest from reference TRBV5-1 and TRBJ2-3): KAGVTQTPRYLIKTRGQQVTLSCSPISGHRSVSWYQQTPGQGLQFLFEYFSETQRNKGNFPGRFSGRQFSNSRSEMNVSTLELGDSALYLCASSLFPSGTDTQYFGPGTRLTVL.

Concerning this clone itself: The same CDR3 can be traced to other DNA sequences in this sample. This chain joins TRBV9 and TRBJ2-7; D is ambiguous. The V gene lost 0 bases and the J gene lost 2 bases, with 9 bases spanning the gap. The CDR3 is made up of 14 amino acids. CDR1 SGDLS and CDR2 YYNGEE come from the germline V gene. CDR3 sequence reads: CASSVGGLTYEQYF. CDR3 in DNA: TGTGCCAGCAGCGTAGGAGGTCTAACCTACGAGCAGTACTTC.